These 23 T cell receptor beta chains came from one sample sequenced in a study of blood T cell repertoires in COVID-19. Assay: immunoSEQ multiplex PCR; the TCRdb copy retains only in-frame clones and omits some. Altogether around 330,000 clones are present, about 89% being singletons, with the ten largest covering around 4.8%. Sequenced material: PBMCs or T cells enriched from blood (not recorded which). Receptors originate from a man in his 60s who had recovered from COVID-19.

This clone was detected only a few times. The CDR3 loop reads CASSPPATSGRNEQFF. In DNA, the CDR3 is TGTGCCAGCTCACCACCGGCGACTAGCGGACGCAATGAGCAGTTCTTC. The chain has TRBV18 and TRBJ2-1; TRBD2 matches 9 bases. From germline, CDR1 is KGHSH and CDR2 LQKENI. This CDR3 has 16 residues. With V trimmed by 0 bases and J by 6 bases, 6 bases remained unmatched.

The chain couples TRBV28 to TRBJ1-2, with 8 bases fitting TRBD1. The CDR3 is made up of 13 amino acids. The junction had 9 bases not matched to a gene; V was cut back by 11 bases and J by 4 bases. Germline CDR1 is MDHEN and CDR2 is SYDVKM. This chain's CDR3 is CALRAGGRYGYTF. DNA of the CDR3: TGTGCCCTAAGGGCAGGGGGCCGCTATGGCTACACCTTC.

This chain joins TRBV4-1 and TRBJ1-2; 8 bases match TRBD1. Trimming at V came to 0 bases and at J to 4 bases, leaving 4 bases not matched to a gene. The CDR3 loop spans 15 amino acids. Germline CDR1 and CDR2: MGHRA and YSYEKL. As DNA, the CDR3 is TGCGCCAGCAGCCAAGAGACGGACAGGGCCTATGGCTACACCTTC. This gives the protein CASSQETDRAYGYTF.

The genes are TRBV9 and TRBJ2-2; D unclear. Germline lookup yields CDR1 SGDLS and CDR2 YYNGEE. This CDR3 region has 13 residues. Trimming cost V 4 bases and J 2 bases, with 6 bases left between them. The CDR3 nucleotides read TGTGCCAGCAGCTCTCTAAACACCGGGGAGCTGTTTTTT. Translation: CASSSLNTGELFF.

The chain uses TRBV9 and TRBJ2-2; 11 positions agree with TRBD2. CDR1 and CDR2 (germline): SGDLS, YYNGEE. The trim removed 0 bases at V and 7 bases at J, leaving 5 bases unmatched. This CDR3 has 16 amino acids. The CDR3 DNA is TGTGCCAGCAGCGTAGTAGCGGGAGGGCCCAACGGGGAGCTGTTTTTT. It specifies CASSVVAGGPNGELFF. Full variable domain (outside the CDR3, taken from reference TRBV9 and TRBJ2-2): DSGVTQTPKHLITATGQRVTLRCSPRSGDLSVYWYQQSLDQGLQFLIQYYNGEERAKGNILERFSAQQFPDLHSELNLSSLELGDSALYFCASSVVAGGPNGELFFGEGSRLTVL.

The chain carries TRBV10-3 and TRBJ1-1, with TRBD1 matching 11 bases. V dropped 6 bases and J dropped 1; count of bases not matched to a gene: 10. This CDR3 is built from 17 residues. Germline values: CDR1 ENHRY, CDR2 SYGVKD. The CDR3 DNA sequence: TGTGCCATCAGCCGGACAGGGGGCAGGGAGGGGAACACTGAAGCTTTCTTT. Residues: CAISRTGGREGNTEAFF.

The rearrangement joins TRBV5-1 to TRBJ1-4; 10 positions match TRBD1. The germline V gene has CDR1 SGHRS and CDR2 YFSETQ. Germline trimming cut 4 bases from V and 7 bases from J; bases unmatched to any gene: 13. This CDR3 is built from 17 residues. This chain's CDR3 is CASSPGTGVNSFEKLFF. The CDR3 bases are TGCGCCAGCAGCCCCGGGACAGGGGTTAACAGTTTTGAAAAACTGTTTTTT.

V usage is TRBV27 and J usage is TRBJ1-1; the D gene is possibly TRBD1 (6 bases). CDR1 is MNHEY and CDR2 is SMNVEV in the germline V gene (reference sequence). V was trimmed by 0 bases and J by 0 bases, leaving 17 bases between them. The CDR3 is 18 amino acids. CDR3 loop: CASSLSRRGGTMNTEAFF. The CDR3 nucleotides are TGTGCCAGCAGTTTATCGAGGAGGGGGGGAACTATGAACACTGAAGCTTTCTTT.

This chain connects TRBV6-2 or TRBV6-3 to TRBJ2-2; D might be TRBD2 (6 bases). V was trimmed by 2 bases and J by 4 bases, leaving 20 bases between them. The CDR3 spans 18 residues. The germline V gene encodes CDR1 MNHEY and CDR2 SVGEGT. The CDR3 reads CASSYRSLRLVITGELFF. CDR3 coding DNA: TGTGCCAGCAGTTACAGGTCATTGCGACTAGTAATCACCGGGGAGCTGTTTTTT.

The CDR3 is CASSSPFQGLSNQPQHF. The CDR3 DNA reads TGTGCCAGCAGTTCTCCGTTCCAGGGGCTTAGCAATCAGCCCCAGCATTTT. The chain has TRBV28 and TRBJ1-5; maybe TRBD1 (6 bases). CDR1 is MDHEN, CDR2 SYDVKM, per germline. The CDR3 runs to 17 residues. The V end lost 4 bases, the J end lost 0 bases, and 16 bases lay between the germline ends.

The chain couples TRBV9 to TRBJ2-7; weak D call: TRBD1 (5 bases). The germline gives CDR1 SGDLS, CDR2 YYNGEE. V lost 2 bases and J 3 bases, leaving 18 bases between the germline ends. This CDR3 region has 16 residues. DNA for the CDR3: TGTGCCAGCAGCGTCGGTACGACAGTCCCCCTCTACGAGCAGTACTTC. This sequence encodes CASSVGTTVPLYEQYF.

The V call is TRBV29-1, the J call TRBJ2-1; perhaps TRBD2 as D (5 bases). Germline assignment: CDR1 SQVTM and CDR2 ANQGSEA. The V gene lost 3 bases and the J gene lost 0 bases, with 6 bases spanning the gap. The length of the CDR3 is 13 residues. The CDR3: CSVEGSSYNEQFF. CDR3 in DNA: TGCAGCGTTGAGGGGAGCTCCTACAATGAGCAGTTCTTC.

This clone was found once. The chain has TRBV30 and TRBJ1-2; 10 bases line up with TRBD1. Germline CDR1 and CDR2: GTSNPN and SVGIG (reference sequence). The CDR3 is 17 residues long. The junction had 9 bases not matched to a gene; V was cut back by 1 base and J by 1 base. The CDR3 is CAWSGSRTGGFNYGYTF. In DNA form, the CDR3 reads TGTGCCTGGAGTGGGTCACGGACAGGGGGTTTTAACTATGGCTACACCTTC.

This CDR3 reads CASSLYIETQYF. As DNA, the CDR3 is TGTGCCAGCAGCTTATATATAGAGACCCAGTACTTC. V gene TRBV7-2 combines with J gene TRBJ2-5; D remains ambiguous. Germline lookup yields CDR1 SGHTA and CDR2 FQGNSA. The CDR3 is made up of 12 amino acids. V was trimmed by 2 bases and J by 4 bases, leaving 5 bases between them.

As DNA, the CDR3 is TGTGCCACCAGTGATCCCTTTGGGAGTTCTGAGCAGTTCTTC. Residues: CATSDPFGSSEQFF. The chain joins TRBV24-1 to TRBJ2-1; D may be TRBD2 (5 bases). The V gene's germline CDR1 is KGHDR and CDR2 SFDVKD. The length of the CDR3 is 14 residues. The V gene lost 3 bases and the J gene lost 9 bases, with 14 bases spanning the gap.

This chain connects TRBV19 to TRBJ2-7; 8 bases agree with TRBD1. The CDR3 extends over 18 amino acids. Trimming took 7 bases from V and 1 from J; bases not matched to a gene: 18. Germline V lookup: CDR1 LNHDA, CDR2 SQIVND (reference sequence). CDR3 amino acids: CASIRRQGPPQSSYEQYF. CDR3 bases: TGTGCCAGTATCCGCAGACAGGGGCCACCACAATCGTCCTACGAGCAGTACTTC.

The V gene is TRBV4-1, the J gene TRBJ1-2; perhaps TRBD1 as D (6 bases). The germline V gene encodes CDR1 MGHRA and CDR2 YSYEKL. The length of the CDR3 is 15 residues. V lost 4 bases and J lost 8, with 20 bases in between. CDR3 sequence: CASSLGAAVDVGYTF. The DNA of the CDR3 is TGCGCCAGCAGCCTGGGGGCAGCCGTAGATGTGGGCTACACCTTC.

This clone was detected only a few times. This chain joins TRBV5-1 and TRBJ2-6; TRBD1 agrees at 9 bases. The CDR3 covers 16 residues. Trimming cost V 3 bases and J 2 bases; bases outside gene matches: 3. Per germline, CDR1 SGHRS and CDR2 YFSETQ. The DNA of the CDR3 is TGCGCCAGCAGCTCAAGGGACAGGGCTGGGGCCAACGTCCTGACTTTC. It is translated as CASSSRDRAGANVLTF. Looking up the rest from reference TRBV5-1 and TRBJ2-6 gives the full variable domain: KAGVTQTPRYLIKTRGQQVTLSCSPISGHRSVSWYQQTPGQGLQFLFEYFSETQRNKGNFPGRFSGRQFSNSRSEMNVSTLELGDSALYLCASSSRDRAGANVLTFGAGSRLTVL.

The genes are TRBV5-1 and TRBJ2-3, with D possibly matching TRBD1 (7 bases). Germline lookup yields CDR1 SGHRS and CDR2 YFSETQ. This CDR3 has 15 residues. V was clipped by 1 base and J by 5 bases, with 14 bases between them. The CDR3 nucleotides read TGCGCCAGCAGCTTGTCACAGGGGAGGATAGATACGCAGTATTTT. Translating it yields CASSLSQGRIDTQYF.

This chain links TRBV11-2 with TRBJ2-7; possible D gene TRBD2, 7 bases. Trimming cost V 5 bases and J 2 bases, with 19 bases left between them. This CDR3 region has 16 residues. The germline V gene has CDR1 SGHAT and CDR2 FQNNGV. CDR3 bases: TGTGCCAGCAGCCCAGGGGAGGGCGGCGAGACCTACGAGCAGTACTTC. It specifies CASSPGEGGETYEQYF.

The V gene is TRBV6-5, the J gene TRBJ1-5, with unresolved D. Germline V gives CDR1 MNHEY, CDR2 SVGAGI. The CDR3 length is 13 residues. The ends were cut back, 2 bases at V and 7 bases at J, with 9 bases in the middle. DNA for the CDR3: TGTGCCAGCAGTTACGTCCGCGAACAGCCCCAGCATTTT. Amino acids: CASSYVREQPQHF.

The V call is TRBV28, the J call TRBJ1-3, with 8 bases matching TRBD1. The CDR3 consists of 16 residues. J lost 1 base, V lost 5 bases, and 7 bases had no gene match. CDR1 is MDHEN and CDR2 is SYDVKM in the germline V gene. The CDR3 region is CASSPLDRDSGNTIYF. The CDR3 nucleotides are TGTGCCAGCAGTCCCTTGGACAGGGATTCTGGAAACACCATATATTTT.

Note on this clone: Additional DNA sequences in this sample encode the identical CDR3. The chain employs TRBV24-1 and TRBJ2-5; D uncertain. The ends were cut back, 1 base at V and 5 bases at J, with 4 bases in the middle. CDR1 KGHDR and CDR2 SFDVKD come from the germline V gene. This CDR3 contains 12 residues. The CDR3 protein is CATSDFRETQYF. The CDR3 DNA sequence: TGTGCCACCAGTGATTTCCGGGAGACCCAGTACTTC.